The clone carrying this T cell receptor beta chain showed up just a few times. As yet, its antigen is unknown. TCRdb used MiXCR to reprocess the 5' RACE reads, holding one entry per CDR3 protein. The sample holds more than 300,000 distinct CDR3 sequences, more than 20% seen once. V dropped 4 bases and J dropped 2; count of bases not matched to a gene: 9. CDR1 is SGHTA, CDR2 FQGNSA, per germline. This CDR3 is built from 16 residues. The data were obtained in a study of T-cell memory formation after mild COVID-19. Across the study: Largely donor-specific sequence clusters came from a couple of donors.

Points from the study as a whole: Shrinking CD4+ clones were chiefly CM and EM; CD8+ ones were chiefly EMRA.

This TCR came from a young man who had mild COVID-19 (a few samples of this study predate the infection). Cell type and time point are not known. The chain combines TRBV7-2 with TRBJ2-3; the match to TRBD1 covers 7 bases. The sample consisted of PBMCs or a T cell subset sorted from them (not recorded which). In DNA form, the CDR3 reads TGTGCCAGCAGCTCAAGGGGGCGCGTAGCCACAGATACGCAGTATTTT. Residues: CASSSRGRVATDTQYF.